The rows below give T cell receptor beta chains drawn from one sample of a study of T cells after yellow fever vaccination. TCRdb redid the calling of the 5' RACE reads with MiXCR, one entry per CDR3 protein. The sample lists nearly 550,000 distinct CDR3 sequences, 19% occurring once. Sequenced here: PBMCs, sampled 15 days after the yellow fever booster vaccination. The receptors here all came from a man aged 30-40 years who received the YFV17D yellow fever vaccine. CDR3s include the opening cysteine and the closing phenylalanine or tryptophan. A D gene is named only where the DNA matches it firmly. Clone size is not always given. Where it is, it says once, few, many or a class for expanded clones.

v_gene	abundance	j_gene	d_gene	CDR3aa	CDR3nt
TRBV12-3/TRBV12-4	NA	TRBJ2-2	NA	CASSFFNRAGELFF	TGTGCCAGCAGTTTCTTCAACAGGGCCGGGGAGCTGTTTTTT
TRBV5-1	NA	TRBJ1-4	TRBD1	CASSLQGADNEKLFF	TGCGCCAGCAGCTTACAGGGGGCAGATAATGAAAAACTGTTTTTT
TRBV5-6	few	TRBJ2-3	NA	CASSLPASDTQYF	TGTGCCAGCAGCTTGCCGGCGTCCGATACGCAGTATTTT
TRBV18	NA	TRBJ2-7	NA	CASSPLTVDWGGEQYF	TGTGCCAGCTCACCATTGACAGTGGACTGGGGAGGTGAGCAGTACTTC
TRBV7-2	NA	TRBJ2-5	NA	CASNTNWVETQYF	TGTGCCAGCAACACCAACTGGGTGGAGACCCAGTACTTC
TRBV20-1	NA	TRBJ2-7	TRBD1	CSAILGDRGYEQYF	TGCAGTGCTATTCTCGGGGACAGGGGTTACGAGCAGTACTTC
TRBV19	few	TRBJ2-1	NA	CASRPAGYGEQFF	TGTGCCAGTAGGCCAGCGGGCTATGGTGAGCAGTTCTTC
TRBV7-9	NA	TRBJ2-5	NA	CASTRTMYQETQYF	TGTGCCAGCACCCGAACGATGTACCAAGAGACCCAGTACTTC
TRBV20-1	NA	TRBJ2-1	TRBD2	CSAALAGVGNEQFF	TGCAGTGCTGCCCTAGCGGGAGTGGGCAATGAGCAGTTCTTC
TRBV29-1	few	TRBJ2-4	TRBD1	CSVEETGVLQYF	TGCAGCGTTGAAGAAACAGGGGTCCTGCAGTACTTC
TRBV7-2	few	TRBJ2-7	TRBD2	CASQREARNYEQYF	TGTGCCAGTCAACGGGAGGCTCGTAACTACGAGCAGTACTTC
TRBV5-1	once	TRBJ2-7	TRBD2	CASSLAPKTSGSYDEQYF	TGCGCCAGCAGCTTGGCCCCTAAAACTAGCGGGAGTTACGACGAGCAGTACTTC
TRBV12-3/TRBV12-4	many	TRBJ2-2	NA	CASSLRQGGTGELFF	TGTGCCAGCAGTTTAAGGCAGGGCGGCACCGGGGAGCTGTTTTTT
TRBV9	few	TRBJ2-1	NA	CASSVAERREQFF	TGTGCCAGCAGCGTAGCAGAAAGGCGGGAGCAGTTCTTC
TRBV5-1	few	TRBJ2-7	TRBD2	CASSFRVSGSSEQYF	TGCGCCAGCAGCTTCCGTGTTAGCGGGAGCTCCGAGCAGTACTTC
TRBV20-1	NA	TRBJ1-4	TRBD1	CSARDKDRGGEKLFF	TGCAGTGCTAGAGACAAAGACAGGGGAGGCGAAAAACTGTTTTTT
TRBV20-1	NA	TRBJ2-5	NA	CSARDATVQETQYF	TGCAGTGCTAGAGATGCGACAGTCCAAGAGACCCAGTACTTC
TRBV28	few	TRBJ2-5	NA	CASSLGGQYPQYF	TGTGCCAGCAGTTTAGGGGGCCAGTACCCCCAGTACTTC
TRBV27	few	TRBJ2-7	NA	CASSWGTGYEQYF	TGTGCCAGCAGTTGGGGGACTGGCTACGAGCAGTACTTC
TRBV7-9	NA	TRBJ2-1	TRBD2	CASLSGTSGNEQFF	TGTGCCAGCCTTTCCGGGACTAGCGGTAATGAGCAGTTCTTC
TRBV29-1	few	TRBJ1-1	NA	CSVEDLRGEAFF	TGCAGCGTTGAAGATCTTCGAGGGGAAGCTTTCTTT
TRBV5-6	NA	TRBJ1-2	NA	CASSRLGGGYTF	TGTGCCAGCAGCAGGTTGGGAGGAGGCTACACCTTC
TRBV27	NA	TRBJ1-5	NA	CASSFGGLQPQHF	TGTGCCAGCAGTTTTGGGGGGCTTCAGCCCCAGCATTTT
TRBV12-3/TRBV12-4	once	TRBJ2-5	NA	CASSLVQGRETQYF	TGTGCCAGCAGTTTAGTACAGGGGAGGGAGACCCAGTACTTC
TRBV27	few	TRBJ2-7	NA	CTSSLKVGPYEQYF	TGCACCAGCAGTTTGAAGGTCGGACCCTACGAGCAGTACTTC
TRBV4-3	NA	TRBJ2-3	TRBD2	CASSQVAGESADTQYF	TGCGCCAGCAGCCAAGTAGCGGGAGAGAGCGCAGATACGCAGTATTTT
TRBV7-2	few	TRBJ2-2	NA	CASSLVPGGGLFF	TGTGCCAGCAGCTTAGTCCCTGGAGGCGGGCTGTTTTTT
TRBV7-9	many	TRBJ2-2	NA	CASIAGTHTGELFF	TGTGCCAGCATTGCGGGGACTCACACCGGGGAGCTGTTTTTT
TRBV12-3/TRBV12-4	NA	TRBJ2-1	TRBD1	CASRPTGSNEQFF	TGTGCCAGCAGGCCGACAGGGAGCAATGAGCAGTTCTTC
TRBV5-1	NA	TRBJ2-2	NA	CASTPTDTGELFF	TGCGCCAGCACCCCGACAGACACCGGGGAGCTGTTTTTT
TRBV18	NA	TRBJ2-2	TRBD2	CASSQGLADTGELFF	TGTGCCAGCTCACAGGGACTAGCGGATACCGGGGAGCTGTTTTTT
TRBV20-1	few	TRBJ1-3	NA	CSASRGISGNTIYF	TGCAGTGCTTCACGGGGCATCTCTGGAAACACCATATATTTT
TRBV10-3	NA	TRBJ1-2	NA	CAISESRQDYGYTF	TGTGCCATCAGTGAGTCGAGACAGGACTATGGCTACACCTTC
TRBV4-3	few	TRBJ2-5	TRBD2	CASSQESMVRGLAGGETQYF	TGCGCCAGCAGCCAAGAGAGTATGGTGAGGGGCCTAGCGGGAGGAGAGACCCAGTACTTC
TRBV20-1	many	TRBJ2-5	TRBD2	CSARKATSGVETQYF	TGCAGTGCTAGAAAGGCGACTAGCGGCGTGGAGACCCAGTACTTC
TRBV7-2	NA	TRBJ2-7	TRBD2	CASSLELAGGPEQYF	TGTGCCAGCAGCTTAGAACTAGCGGGAGGACCCGAGCAGTACTTC
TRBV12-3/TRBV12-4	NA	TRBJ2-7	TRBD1	CASSLRTGGQNEQYF	TGTGCCAGCAGTTTGCGGACAGGGGGACAGAACGAGCAGTACTTC
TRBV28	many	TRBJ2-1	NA	CASSSGAGRGNEQFF	TGTGCCAGCTCCTCGGGGGCGGGACGGGGGAATGAGCAGTTCTTC
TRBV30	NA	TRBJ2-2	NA	CACPGDKGPSVTGELFF	TGTGCCTGCCCAGGGGACAAGGGGCCTTCGGTCACCGGGGAGCTGTTTTTT
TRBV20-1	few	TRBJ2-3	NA	CSAQPLVSTDTQYF	TGCAGTGCTCAGCCCCTCGTCAGCACAGATACGCAGTATTTT
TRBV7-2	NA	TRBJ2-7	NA	CASSLPTYEQYF	TGTGCCAGCAGCTTGCCTACCTACGAGCAGTACTTC
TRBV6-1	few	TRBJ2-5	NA	CASSQRGVRTQYF	TGTGCCAGCAGTCAGAGGGGAGTTCGGACCCAGTACTTC
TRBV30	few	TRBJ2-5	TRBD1	CAWSATGALETQYF	TGTGCCTGGAGCGCGACAGGGGCTCTAGAGACCCAGTACTTC
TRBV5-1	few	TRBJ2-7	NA	CASSLEKHEQYF	TGCGCCAGCAGCTTGGAAAAACACGAGCAGTACTTC
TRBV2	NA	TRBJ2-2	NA	CASSEGGRGTGELFF	TGTGCCAGCAGTGAAGGGGGGCGAGGTACCGGGGAGCTGTTTTTT
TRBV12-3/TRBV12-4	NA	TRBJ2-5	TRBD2	CASSSPGAGLQETQYF	TGTGCCAGCAGTTCCCCCGGAGCGGGGCTCCAAGAGACCCAGTACTTC
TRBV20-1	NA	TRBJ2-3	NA	CSATGTSRTDTQYF	TGCAGTGCTACCGGGACTTCACGCACAGATACGCAGTATTTT
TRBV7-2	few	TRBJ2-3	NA	CASSLSVSDTQYF	TGTGCCAGCAGCTTATCCGTTTCCGATACGCAGTATTTT
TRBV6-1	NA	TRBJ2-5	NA	CASSLSVSGQETQYF	TGTGCCAGCAGCCTCTCCGTTAGCGGACAAGAGACCCAGTACTTC
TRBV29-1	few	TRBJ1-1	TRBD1	CSGDRATTEAFF	TGCAGCGGGGACAGGGCGACCACTGAAGCTTTCTTT
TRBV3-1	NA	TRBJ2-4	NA	CASSQELGRLAKNIQYF	TGTGCCAGCAGCCAAGAACTAGGAAGACTAGCCAAAAACATTCAGTACTTC
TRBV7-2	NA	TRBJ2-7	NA	CASSLTLATKYHEQYF	TGTGCCAGCAGCCTAACTCTCGCGACTAAGTACCACGAGCAGTACTTC
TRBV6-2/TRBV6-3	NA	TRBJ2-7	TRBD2	CASSDLAGGSSYEQYF	TGTGCCAGCAGTGACCTTGCGGGAGGCTCCTCCTACGAGCAGTACTTC
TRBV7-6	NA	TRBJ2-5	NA	CASSLADSVQETQYF	TGTGCCAGCAGCTTAGCGGACAGCGTCCAAGAGACCCAGTACTTC